These 15 T cell receptor beta chains were all obtained from the same sample, sequenced in a study of T-cell reconstitution after alpha-beta-depleted transplantation in children. The TCRbeta library incorporated unique molecular identifiers. From the PCR reads, TCRdb called clonotypes with MiXCR, one entry per CDR3 protein. This table holds about a million distinct CDR3 sequences, about 30% found once. The sample in question was PBMCs, mostly from graft donor cells, obtained 360 days after TCRalphabeta/CD19-depleted stem cell transplant. The receptors were gathered from a boy under two years old who had a stem cell transplant for SCID, so the T cells may come from the graft donor.

This chain connects TRBV11-2 to TRBJ2-2, with 10 bases matching TRBD1. Germline loops: CDR1 SGHAT, CDR2 FQNNGV. The CDR3 has 15 residues. V lost 4 bases, J lost 6 bases, and 5 bases stayed unmatched. Here the CDR3 DNA reads TGTGCCAGCAGCTGGGACAGGGGAAAGGCCGGGGAGCTGTTTTTT. Its translation is CASSWDRGKAGELFF.

J is TRBJ2-1 and V is TRBV28; D perhaps matches TRBD2 (6 bases). V lost 2 bases and J lost 0, with 8 bases in between. This CDR3 is 15 amino acids long. Germline CDR1 and CDR2: MDHEN and SYDVKM. This CDR3 is CASSLAGFSYNEQFF. The DNA of the CDR3 is TGTGCCAGCAGTTTAGCGGGATTCTCCTACAATGAGCAGTTCTTC.

As DNA, the CDR3 is TGTGCCAGCAGTTTTTTCCCAGGAAGGCGAAATGAAAAACTGTTTTTT. Translation gives CASSFFPGRRNEKLFF. The chain combines TRBV12-3 or TRBV12-4 with TRBJ1-4; D is ambiguous. This CDR3 is built from 16 residues. The V end was cut by 3 bases, the J end by 5 bases, with 16 bases between.

This clonotype was seen a handful of times. The chain is built from TRBV7-6 and TRBJ2-3; D is possibly TRBD1 or TRBD2 (5 bases each). Trimming took 5 bases from V and 1 from J, leaving 16 bases between them. The CDR3 is made up of 16 amino acids. Germline lookup yields CDR1 SGHVS and CDR2 FNYEAQ. The CDR3 nucleotides read TGTGCCAGCAGCCACCCGGGGCTTAGCGGCACAGATACGCAGTATTTT. It encodes CASSHPGLSGTDTQYF.

In its sample, this clonotype was seen a few times. This rearrangement joins TRBV20-1 to TRBJ1-5; D is possibly TRBD1 (5 bases). In germline, CDR1 is DFQATT, CDR2 SNEGSKA (reference sequence). V gave up 4 bases and J gave up 0 bases, with 16 bases separating them. There are 16 residues in the CDR3. In DNA form, the CDR3 reads TGCAGTGCTACCAATAGACAGACCTATAGCAATCAGCCCCAGCATTTT. Translated: CSATNRQTYSNQPQHF.

This clonotype was counted only a few times. The rearrangement uses TRBV7-8 and TRBJ2-3; no clear D. V shed 1 base and J shed 4 bases, with 9 bases lying between them. The CDR3 totals 14 residues. CDR1 is SGHVS, CDR2 FQNEAQ, per germline. CDR3 nucleotides: TGTGCCAGCAGCTTAGACGCATCGGCAGATACGCAGTATTTT. This sequence encodes CASSLDASADTQYF.

This clonotype was counted at least ten times. The J gene is TRBJ2-3, the V gene TRBV5-1, with 7 bases matching TRBD1. CDR1 and CDR2 (germline): SGHRS, YFSETQ. With 4 bases clipped from V and 6 bases from J, the junction kept 2 bases outside the gene matches. This CDR3 has 12 residues. Written as DNA, the CDR3 is TGCGCCAGCAGCCGGGACAGTGATACGCAGTATTTT. Protein: CASSRDSDTQYF.

This clonotype was seen more than once but under ten times. The rearrangement links TRBV4-3 to TRBJ1-4; D gene unclear. The CDR3 loop spans 16 amino acids. The germline V gene encodes CDR1 LGHNA and CDR2 YSLEER. Trimming stripped 0 bases from V and 3 bases from J, with 11 bases between. Here the CDR3 DNA reads TGCGCCAGCAGCCAAGAAGGTAAAGGGCCTAATGAAAAACTGTTTTTT. Its translation is CASSQEGKGPNEKLFF.

Remarks on this clonotype: A read error is possible here, since a much larger clone lies one base away. The V call is TRBV9, the J call TRBJ1-2; TRBD1 matches 7 bases. The CDR3 loop spans 13 amino acids. Germline loops: CDR1 SGDLS, CDR2 YYNGEE. The V and J ends lost 0 bases and 4 bases, in that order; junction bases with no gene match: 0. In DNA form, the CDR3 reads TGTGCCAGCAGCGTAGGGACAGGCTATGGCTACACCTTC. Residues: CASSVGTGYGYTF.

This chain connects TRBV10-3 to TRBJ2-5; 7 bases align to TRBD1. The CDR3 is 13 amino acids. V lost 4 bases to trimming and J lost 5 bases; unmatched junction nucleotides: 4. Looked up from germline, CDR1 is ENHRY and CDR2 is SYGVKD. DNA for the CDR3: TGTGCCATCAGTGCCGGGACAGTTGAGACCCAGTACTTC. Translation: CAISAGTVETQYF.

V usage is TRBV24-1 and J usage is TRBJ2-3; unclear D gene. V lost 2 bases to trimming and J lost 4 bases, with 9 bases between them. The CDR3 covers 14 residues. Germline V lookup: CDR1 KGHDR, CDR2 SFDVKD. The CDR3 sequence is CATSDSYVPDTQYF. The CDR3 bases are TGTGCCACCAGTGATTCGTACGTCCCAGATACGCAGTATTTT.

The table lists this clonotype with many counts. This sequence joins TRBV20-1 and TRBJ2-1; 7 nucleotides match TRBD1. Germline CDR1 and CDR2: DFQATT and SNEGSKA (reference sequence). CDR3 length: 13 amino acids. This CDR3 is CSARTGSYNEQFF. As DNA, the CDR3 is TGCAGCGCCAGGACAGGATCGTACAATGAGCAGTTCTTC.

The J gene is TRBJ1-1, the V gene TRBV6-5; D gene ambiguous. The length of the CDR3 is 12 residues. CDR1 and CDR2 (germline): MNHEY, SVGAGI. Deletions cut 6 bases from V and 8 bases from J, with 13 bases between. CDR3 protein: CASSRGLLEAFF. In DNA, the CDR3 is TGTGCCAGCAGCCGAGGGTTGCTGGAAGCTTTCTTT.

The chain recombines TRBV5-1 with TRBJ2-1; 10 bases are a match to TRBD1. V lost 4 bases, J lost 6 bases, and 7 bases stayed unmatched. The CDR3 is 15 amino acids. Germline V gives CDR1 SGHRS, CDR2 YFSETQ. CDR3 in amino acids: CASSPRTGGTNEQFF. CDR3 DNA sequence: TGCGCCAGCAGCCCCAGGACAGGGGGAACCAATGAGCAGTTCTTC. Using reference TRBV5-1 and TRBJ2-1 for the parts outside the CDR3, the full variable domain is KAGVTQTPRYLIKTRGQQVTLSCSPISGHRSVSWYQQTPGQGLQFLFEYFSETQRNKGNFPGRFSGRQFSNSRSEMNVSTLELGDSALYLCASSPRTGGTNEQFFGPGTRLTVL.

This clonotype was observed a few times. The chain combines TRBV19 with TRBJ2-1; tentative D call: TRBD1 (6 bases). The length of the CDR3 is 12 residues. V lost 5 bases to trimming and J lost 11 bases, with 13 bases between them. CDR1 and CDR2 from the germline V gene are LNHDA and SQIVND (reference sequence). CDR3 loop: CASSSRDIKQFF. The DNA of the CDR3 is TGTGCCAGTAGTTCCCGGGACATAAAGCAGTTCTTC. Combining the CDR3 with reference TRBV19 and TRBJ2-1 gives the whole variable domain DGGITQSPKYLFRKEGQNVTLSCEQNLNHDAMYWYRQDPGQGLRLIYYSQIVNDFQKGDIAEGYSVSREKKESFPLTVTSAQKNPTAFYLCASSSRDIKQFFGPGTRLTVL.